These 25 T cell receptor beta chains share one sample of origin, sequenced in a study of shared clonotypes between healthy human individuals. Here immunoSEQ multiplex PCR was the method, and the copy in TCRdb shows in-frame clones only, minus some. The table shows 2 million to 2.5 million clones, with approximately 96% occurring only once. The material sequenced was naive CD4+ T cells sorted from blood. Subset defined: CD45RA+ positively selected. These receptors all stem from a young man in good health.

The genes are TRBV29-1 and TRBJ1-1; tentative D call: TRBD1 (5 bases). Germline loops: CDR1 SQVTM, CDR2 ANQGSEA. This CDR3 contains 14 residues. V shed 7 bases and J shed 1 base, with 16 bases lying between them. CDR3 nucleotides: TGCAGCGCGAGAGGGACTGATTCGAACACTGAAGCTTTCTTT. This encodes CSARGTDSNTEAFF. Full variable domain (missing parts from reference TRBV29-1 and TRBJ1-1): SAVISQKPSRDICQRGTSLTIQCQVDSQVTMMFWYRQQPGQSLTLIATANQGSEATYESGFVIDKFPISRPNLTFSTLTVSNMSPEDSSIYLCSARGTDSNTEAFFGQGTRLTVV.

Comments on this clone: This sample also contains other DNA sequences that code for the same CDR3. The CDR3 DNA sequence: TGTGCCAGCAGCCCTGGAGGCACAGATACGCAGTATTTT. Protein sequence: CASSPGGTDTQYF. This chain joins TRBV11-3 and TRBJ2-3; D unresolved. V lost 5 bases and J 1 base, leaving 7 bases between the germline ends. The length of the CDR3 is 13 residues. CDR1 is SGHNT and CDR2 is YENEEA in the germline V gene.

As regards this clone: The same CDR3 can be traced to other DNA sequences in this sample. The V call is TRBV6-1, the J call TRBJ1-1; the D is unclear. Deletions cut 2 bases from V and 5 bases from J, with 6 bases between. From germline, CDR1 is MNHNS and CDR2 SASEGT. This CDR3 spans 12 amino acids. The CDR3 DNA reads as TGTGCCAGCAGTGAATGGAGAACTGAAGCTTTCTTT. Residues: CASSEWRTEAFF.

This clone occurred once. This CDR3 is CASSLLLAGVGETQYF. DNA for the CDR3: TGCGCCAGCAGCTTGCTCCTAGCGGGGGTGGGAGAGACCCAGTACTTC. The chain has TRBV5-1 and TRBJ2-5; 10 bases fit TRBD2. The V segment lost 1 base and the J segment 4 bases; nucleotides outside the gene matches: 7. Germline CDR1 reads SGHRS; CDR2 reads YFSETQ. The CDR3 sequence is 16 residues long.

This clone was observed once. The chain joins TRBV4-3 to TRBJ2-5; perhaps TRBD2 as D (6 bases). CDR3 length equals 16 residues. Germline CDR1 and CDR2: LGHNA and YSLEER. The V end lost 0 bases, the J end lost 5 bases, and 16 bases lay between the germline ends. CDR3 in amino acids: CASSQEWRAIWETQYF. The DNA of the CDR3 is TGCGCCAGCAGCCAAGAGTGGAGGGCTATTTGGGAGACCCAGTACTTC.

V is TRBV25-1 and J is TRBJ2-5; 7 bases fit TRBD1. The CDR3 is 15 residues long. Germline lookup yields CDR1 MGHDK and CDR2 SYGVNS. Trimming took 2 bases from V and 2 from J; bases not matched to a gene: 5. The CDR3 bases are TGTGCCAGCAGTGAAGGGGACAGACGGCAAGAGACCCAGTACTTC. Its protein product is CASSEGDRRQETQYF.

The chain couples TRBV5-6 to TRBJ1-1; D is uncertain. Per the germline V gene, CDR1 is SGHDT and CDR2 is YYEEEE. The CDR3 loop spans 16 amino acids. V gave up 4 bases and J gave up 0 bases, with 16 bases separating them. CDR3 protein: CASSPVFQSMNTEAFF. CDR3 sequence (DNA): TGTGCCAGCAGCCCGGTCTTTCAGAGCATGAACACTGAAGCTTTCTTT.

The J gene is TRBJ2-3, the V gene TRBV28, with D perhaps matching TRBD1 or TRBD2 (5 bases each). In germline, CDR1 is MDHEN, CDR2 SYDVKM. V lost 6 bases, J lost 3 bases, and 7 bases lay in between. The CDR3 contains 12 residues. The CDR3 bases are TGTGCCAGCAGGGGGGATACAGATACGCAGTATTTT. Translation: CASRGDTDTQYF.

This clone was seen just once. The chain is built from TRBV11-2 and TRBJ1-1, with a weak D call TRBD1 (6 bases). The CDR3 covers 15 residues. V lost 5 bases to trimming and J lost 0 bases, with 13 bases between them. Germline CDR1 and CDR2: SGHAT and FQNNGV. Here the CDR3 reads CASSIGQTMNTEAFF. CDR3 DNA sequence: TGTGCCAGCAGCATCGGACAGACCATGAACACTGAAGCTTTCTTT.

The sample holds one count of this clone. This chain joins TRBV6-4 and TRBJ2-7; D perhaps matches TRBD2 (6 bases). CDR1 and CDR2 (germline): MRHNA, SNTAGT. Trimming removed 4 bases from V and 6 bases from J, with 16 bases in between. The CDR3 extends over 14 amino acids. CDR3 DNA sequence: TGTGCCAGCAGTGCTACCGGGACTTCATTCGAGCAGTACTTC. Protein product: CASSATGTSFEQYF.

This rearrangement joins TRBV18 to TRBJ2-5; D call uncertain. Germline V CDR1 and CDR2: KGHSH, LQKENI. The germline V and J ends were trimmed by 0 bases and 5 bases, with 10 bases remaining between them. The CDR3 totals 14 residues. CDR3 sequence reads: CASSPPNSKETQYF. DNA for the CDR3: TGTGCCAGCTCACCACCTAATTCTAAGGAGACCCAGTACTTC.

This sequence joins TRBV6-5 and TRBJ2-2; D is unclear. Germline lookup yields CDR1 MNHEY and CDR2 SVGAGI. The ends were cut back, 2 bases at V and 10 bases at J, with 5 bases in the middle. The CDR3 covers 11 residues. The CDR3 region is CASSYLPELFF. The DNA of the CDR3 is TGTGCCAGCAGTTACCTCCCGGAGCTGTTTTTT.

V is TRBV6-5 and J is TRBJ2-7; no definite D call. From germline, CDR1 is MNHEY and CDR2 SVGAGI. Trimming removed 2 bases from V and 6 bases from J, with 11 bases in between. The CDR3 totals 13 residues. CDR3 DNA sequence: TGTGCCAGCAGTTACGTACGTGGGTTCGAGCAGTACTTC. Encoded protein: CASSYVRGFEQYF.

This clone was seen just once. Other DNA sequences within the sample encode an identical CDR3. The chain couples TRBV2 to TRBJ1-2, with D hard to call. Germline V CDR1 and CDR2: SNHLY, FYNNEI. The CDR3 runs 14 residues. Trimming stripped 6 bases from V and 2 bases from J, with 13 bases between. The CDR3 bases are TGTGCCAGCAGCGAACTCTCCGGAAACTATGGCTACACCTTC. It yields the protein CASSELSGNYGYTF.

The sample holds one count of this clone. This chain joins TRBV30 and TRBJ2-3; D gene ambiguous. This CDR3 spans 10 amino acids. The V end lost 8 bases, the J end lost 9 bases, and 12 bases lay between the germline ends. Germline loops: CDR1 GTSNPN, CDR2 SVGIG (reference sequence). The CDR3 nucleotides are TGTGCCATCCAGGTCAGCACGCAGTATTTT. Its translation is CAIQVSTQYF.

This clone was counted a single time. This chain links TRBV4-3 with TRBJ1-5; D is unresolved. The CDR3 extends over 13 amino acids. V shed 2 bases and J shed 3 bases, with 5 bases lying between them. Germline-derived CDR1 and CDR2 are LGHNA and YSLEER. This CDR3 is CASSQSTNQPQHF. The CDR3 DNA reads as TGCGCCAGCAGCCAATCTACCAATCAGCCCCAGCATTTT.

Points on this clone: The identical CDR3 is also encoded by other nucleotide sequences in the sample. The CDR3 DNA follows: TGTGCCAGCAGTGGGGGCCTCGGTCAGCCCCAGCATTTT. Translated, it gives CASSGGLGQPQHF. This rearrangement joins TRBV2 to TRBJ1-5; possibly TRBD1 for D (5 bases). Trimming removed 4 bases from V and 6 bases from J, with 10 bases in between. Germline CDR1 reads SNHLY; CDR2 reads FYNNEI. This CDR3 is built from 13 residues. Full variable domain (missing parts from reference TRBV2 and TRBJ1-5): EPEVTQTPSHQVTQMGQEVILRCVPISNHLYFYWYRQILGQKVEFLVSFYNNEISEKSEIFDDQFSVERPDGSNFTLKIRSTKLEDSAMYFCASSGGLGQPQHFGDGTRLSIL.

This clone was seen a handful of times. The CDR3 loop is CALAASGNTGELFF. CDR3 nucleotides: TGTGCCCTTGCCGCTAGCGGAAACACCGGGGAGCTGTTTTTT. The gene calls are TRBV19 and TRBJ2-2, with TRBD2 matching 7 bases. This CDR3 spans 14 amino acids. Germline assignment: CDR1 LNHDA and CDR2 SQIVND (reference sequence). V was clipped by 11 bases and J by 2 bases; unmatched bases: 8.

This chain links TRBV30 with TRBJ1-2; D remains unclear. Germline CDR1 is GTSNPN and CDR2 is SVGIG (reference sequence). V was trimmed by 4 bases and J by 4 bases, leaving 10 bases between them. The CDR3 is 12 amino acids. The CDR3 DNA reads TGTGCCTGGACCCACGGCCCCTATGGCTACACCTTC. Its translation is CAWTHGPYGYTF. The full variable domain, with the rest looked up from reference TRBV30 and TRBJ1-2, is SQTIHQWPATLVQPVGSPLSLECTVEGTSNPNLYWYRQAAGRGLQLLFYSVGIGQISSEVPQNLSASRPQDRQFILSSKKLLLSDSGFYLCAWTHGPYGYTFGSGTRLTVV.

On this clone: The sample contains more than one DNA sequence encoding this CDR3. The DNA for the CDR3 is TGCGCCAGCAGCTTGGCGGGGACGGACACCGGGGAGCTGTTTTTT. This sequence encodes CASSLAGTDTGELFF. The chain has TRBV5-1 and TRBJ2-2; D may correspond to TRBD1 or TRBD2 (5 bases each). V shed 0 bases and J shed 3 bases, with 9 bases lying between them. The CDR3 contains 15 residues. CDR1 and CDR2 (germline): SGHRS, YFSETQ.

In DNA form, the CDR3 reads TGTGCCACCCGACAGGGGGCCATCATGAACACTGAAGCTTTCTTT. It is translated as CATRQGAIMNTEAFF. The rearrangement links TRBV18 to TRBJ1-1; 10 positions agree with TRBD1. Looked up from germline, CDR1 is KGHSH and CDR2 is LQKENI. CDR3 size: 15 residues. The J segment lost 0 bases and the V segment lost 10 bases, leaving 8 bases of the junction unmatched.

This chain joins TRBV19 and TRBJ2-7; the D gene is possibly TRBD2 (7 bases). Looked up from germline, CDR1 is LNHDA and CDR2 is SQIVND (reference sequence). The CDR3 runs 15 residues. Trimming removed 5 bases at V and 0 bases at J, with 14 bases between. The CDR3 protein is CASSGPRGPSYEQYF. CDR3 coding DNA: TGTGCCAGTAGTGGGCCGCGGGGGCCCTCCTACGAGCAGTACTTC.

The chain employs TRBV10-3 and TRBJ2-5, with D unclear. Trimming cost V 6 bases and J 0 bases, with 8 bases left between them. The CDR3 length is 13 residues. The germline gives CDR1 ENHRY, CDR2 SYGVKD. CDR3 in amino acids: CAIRPRDQETQYF. CDR3 bases: TGTGCCATCAGACCGAGAGACCAAGAGACCCAGTACTTC.

This clone was detected only once. The chain employs TRBV6-5 and TRBJ2-3; D may correspond to TRBD1 or TRBD2 (5 bases each). Germline-derived CDR1 and CDR2 are MNHEY and SVGAGI. V dropped 6 bases and J dropped 3 bases, with 16 bases sitting between them. There are 15 residues in the CDR3. CDR3 protein: CASSRPGSGTDTQYF. DNA for the CDR3: TGTGCCAGCAGCCGACCGGGATCAGGGACAGATACGCAGTATTTT.

This clone was seen just once. The CDR3 coding sequence is TGCGCCAGCAGCCAAGATCGGGGACCTCTGGGGGCGGAGACCCAGTACTTC. Protein sequence: CASSQDRGPLGAETQYF. This sequence joins TRBV4-1 and TRBJ2-5; weak D call: TRBD1 (6 bases). V was trimmed by 0 bases and J by 5 bases, leaving 19 bases between them. Germline V gene data show CDR1 as MGHRA and CDR2 as YSYEKL. This CDR3 is built from 17 residues.